This is a list of T cell receptor beta chains from one sample in a study of blood T cell repertoires in COVID-19. The assay was immunoSEQ multiplex PCR, and TCRdb's table has in-frame clones only and misses some. This sample yields roughly 190,000 clones, of which approximately 85% are seen a single time; 6.5% to 10% belongs to the top ten. Material: peripheral blood. These TCRs come from an older woman with acute or convalescent COVID-19. Both conserved end residues are part of each CDR3. A D gene is named only where the DNA matches it firmly. Size is omitted from some rows. Given values are once, few, many or a class for expanded clones.

clone_size: .; v_call: TRBV13; j_call: TRBJ1-1; d_call: .; cdr3_aa: CASSLGGALNTEAFF; cdr3_nt: TGTGCCAGCAGCTTAGGGGGGGCCTTGAACACTGAAGCTTTCTTT
clone_size: few; v_call: TRBV5-1; j_call: TRBJ1-2; d_call: TRBD1; cdr3_aa: CASSLGGDSHPYGYTF; cdr3_nt: TGCGCCAGCAGCTTGGGAGGGGACAGCCACCCCTATGGCTACACCTTC
clone_size: .; v_call: TRBV7-9; j_call: TRBJ2-7; d_call: .; cdr3_aa: CASSFPRQGSSYEQYF; cdr3_nt: TGTGCCAGCAGCTTTCCTCGGCAGGGAAGCTCCTACGAGCAGTACTTC
clone_size: .; v_call: TRBV9; j_call: TRBJ2-7; d_call: .; cdr3_aa: CASSLGQIHYEQYF; cdr3_nt: TGTGCCAGCAGCCTAGGACAGATACACTACGAGCAGTACTTC
clone_size: .; v_call: TRBV18; j_call: TRBJ1-4; d_call: TRBD1; cdr3_aa: CASSLKTGTGSEKLFF; cdr3_nt: TGTGCCAGCTCACTAAAGACCGGGACAGGGAGTGAAAAACTGTTTTTT
clone_size: .; v_call: TRBV6-1; j_call: TRBJ2-7; d_call: TRBD1; cdr3_aa: CASSDYGTGFDEQYF; cdr3_nt: TGTGCCAGCAGTGATTACGGGACAGGGTTCGACGAGCAGTACTTC
clone_size: .; v_call: TRBV6-5; j_call: TRBJ1-4; d_call: TRBD1; cdr3_aa: CASSYLQGGEKLFF; cdr3_nt: TGTGCCAGCAGTTACTTACAGGGGGGTGAAAAACTGTTTTTT
clone_size: .; v_call: TRBV9; j_call: TRBJ1-1; d_call: TRBD1; cdr3_aa: CASSFYDRVGNTEAFF; cdr3_nt: TGTGCCAGCAGCTTCTATGACAGGGTTGGGAACACTGAAGCTTTCTTT
clone_size: .; v_call: TRBV29-1; j_call: TRBJ2-5; d_call: .; cdr3_aa: CSVEIAQGETQYF; cdr3_nt: TGCAGCGTTGAAATTGCGCAGGGGGAGACCCAGTACTTC
clone_size: .; v_call: TRBV6-4; j_call: TRBJ1-3; d_call: .; cdr3_aa: CASREKGTQRNTIYF; cdr3_nt: TGTGCCAGCAGGGAAAAGGGGACTCAGAGAAACACCATATATTTT
clone_size: .; v_call: TRBV6-5; j_call: TRBJ1-6; d_call: TRBD1; cdr3_aa: CASSYGGQGYSPLHF; cdr3_nt: TGTGCCAGCAGTTACGGAGGACAGGGGTATTCACCCCTCCACTTT
clone_size: .; v_call: TRBV5-4; j_call: TRBJ1-2; d_call: TRBD1; cdr3_aa: CASSYETGIGYGYTF; cdr3_nt: TGTGCCAGCAGCTATGAGACAGGGATCGGCTATGGCTACACCTTC
clone_size: .; v_call: TRBV18; j_call: TRBJ1-1; d_call: .; cdr3_aa: CASSLGGNTEAFF; cdr3_nt: TGTGCCAGCTCATTAGGGGGGAACACTGAAGCTTTCTTT
clone_size: .; v_call: TRBV21-1; j_call: TRBJ2-3; d_call: .; cdr3_aa: CASSLGLAGDLRTDTQYF; cdr3_nt: TGTGCCAGCAGCCTCGGACTAGCGGGGGATCTCCGCACAGATACGCAGTATTTT
clone_size: .; v_call: TRBV3-1/TRBV3-2; j_call: TRBJ2-1; d_call: TRBD2; cdr3_aa: CASSQDYGRVYEQFF; cdr3_nt: TGTGCCAGCAGCCAAGATTACGGGAGGGTTTATGAGCAGTTCTTC
clone_size: .; v_call: TRBV5-1; j_call: TRBJ1-1; d_call: .; cdr3_aa: CASSLGRGLRTEAFF; cdr3_nt: TGCGCCAGCAGCTTGGGTCGGGGATTAAGAACTGAAGCTTTCTTT
clone_size: .; v_call: TRBV28; j_call: TRBJ1-3; d_call: .; cdr3_aa: CASSLWEGNTIYF; cdr3_nt: TGTGCCAGCAGTTTATGGGAGGGAAACACCATATATTTT
clone_size: .; v_call: TRBV7-6; j_call: TRBJ2-3; d_call: TRBD2; cdr3_aa: CASSSGLAGGGTQYF; cdr3_nt: TGTGCCAGCAGCTCTGGACTAGCGGGAGGCGGTACGCAGTATTTT
clone_size: .; v_call: TRBV6-1; j_call: TRBJ2-1; d_call: .; cdr3_aa: CASSEALARDNEQFF; cdr3_nt: TGTGCCAGCAGTGAAGCCCTAGCGAGAGACAATGAGCAGTTCTTC
clone_size: .; v_call: TRBV7-9; j_call: TRBJ2-5; d_call: .; cdr3_aa: CASSLGTAGPSPATQYF; cdr3_nt: TGTGCCAGCAGCTTAGGAACGGCAGGGCCATCCCCGGCGACCCAGTACTTC
clone_size: .; v_call: TRBV7-2; j_call: TRBJ2-1; d_call: TRBD2; cdr3_aa: CASSSRTSGRRNEQFF; cdr3_nt: TGTGCCAGCAGCTCCCGGACTAGCGGGAGACGTAATGAGCAGTTCTTC
clone_size: .; v_call: TRBV30; j_call: TRBJ1-2; d_call: .; cdr3_aa: CAWSPTVNYGYTF; cdr3_nt: TGTGCCTGGAGTCCGACTGTGAACTATGGCTACACCTTC
clone_size: .; v_call: TRBV11-2; j_call: TRBJ2-5; d_call: TRBD1; cdr3_aa: CASSFLPGQGRETQYF; cdr3_nt: TGTGCCAGCAGCTTTCTACCGGGACAGGGGAGAGAGACCCAGTACTTC
clone_size: .; v_call: TRBV12-3/TRBV12-4; j_call: TRBJ1-1; d_call: .; cdr3_aa: CASSFLGGEAFF; cdr3_nt: TGTGCCAGCAGTTTTCTGGGGGGGGAAGCTTTCTTT
clone_size: .; v_call: TRBV6-5; j_call: TRBJ1-5; d_call: TRBD1; cdr3_aa: CASSGTGLGNQPQHF; cdr3_nt: TGTGCCAGCAGCGGGACAGGGCTGGGAAATCAGCCCCAGCATTTT
clone_size: once; v_call: TRBV10-3; j_call: TRBJ2-1; d_call: TRBD2; cdr3_aa: CAISLLAGASYNEQFF; cdr3_nt: TGTGCCATCAGTCTTCTAGCGGGAGCTTCCTACAATGAGCAGTTCTTC
clone_size: few; v_call: TRBV19; j_call: TRBJ1-4; d_call: TRBD1; cdr3_aa: CASSRGAGQAIEKLFF; cdr3_nt: TGTGCCAGTAGTCGGGGGGCGGGACAGGCCATTGAAAAACTGTTTTTT
clone_size: .; v_call: TRBV6-6; j_call: TRBJ2-7; d_call: TRBD1; cdr3_aa: CASSRSGTGGEQYF; cdr3_nt: TGTGCCAGCAGTCGATCCGGGACAGGGGGCGAGCAGTACTTC
clone_size: .; v_call: TRBV5-5; j_call: TRBJ1-2; d_call: .; cdr3_aa: CASSLAGLSQAGYTF; cdr3_nt: TGTGCCAGCAGCTTGGCCGGACTCTCCCAGGCAGGCTACACCTTC
clone_size: .; v_call: TRBV28; j_call: TRBJ2-3; d_call: TRBD1; cdr3_aa: CASSQDRVGTDTQYF; cdr3_nt: TGTGCCAGCAGTCAAGACAGGGTGGGCACAGATACGCAGTATTTT
clone_size: .; v_call: TRBV28; j_call: TRBJ2-7; d_call: .; cdr3_aa: CASSFGVGSVAYEQYF; cdr3_nt: TGTGCCAGCAGTTTTGGAGTCGGGTCGGTGGCATACGAGCAGTACTTC
clone_size: .; v_call: TRBV28; j_call: TRBJ2-1; d_call: .; cdr3_aa: CASSAHETPRPNEQFF; cdr3_nt: TGTGCCAGCAGTGCTCACGAGACTCCCCGTCCCAATGAGCAGTTCTTC
clone_size: .; v_call: TRBV20-1; j_call: TRBJ1-1; d_call: .; cdr3_aa: CSASGGSEAFF; cdr3_nt: TGCAGTGCTAGTGGCGGAAGTGAAGCTTTCTTT
clone_size: .; v_call: TRBV9; j_call: TRBJ2-3; d_call: .; cdr3_aa: CASSVGTGSTDTQYF; cdr3_nt: TGTGCCAGCAGCGTAGGGACGGGGAGCACAGATACGCAGTATTTT
clone_size: .; v_call: TRBV10-2; j_call: TRBJ2-7; d_call: .; cdr3_aa: CASGGITYEQYF; cdr3_nt: TGCGCCAGCGGGGGGATCACCTACGAGCAGTACTTC
clone_size: .; v_call: TRBV30; j_call: TRBJ2-3; d_call: TRBD2; cdr3_aa: CAWSVGSGSSTDTQYF; cdr3_nt: TGTGCCTGGAGTGTCGGTAGCGGGAGCAGCACAGATACGCAGTATTTT
clone_size: few; v_call: TRBV6-6; j_call: TRBJ1-1; d_call: .; cdr3_aa: CASSYPRGLNTEAFF; cdr3_nt: TGTGCCAGCAGTTACCCCAGGGGCCTCAACACTGAAGCTTTCTTT
clone_size: .; v_call: TRBV9; j_call: TRBJ2-1; d_call: TRBD1; cdr3_aa: CASSVGAQGAVNEQFF; cdr3_nt: TGTGCCAGCAGCGTAGGGGCACAGGGGGCAGTCAATGAGCAGTTCTTC
clone_size: .; v_call: TRBV23-1; j_call: TRBJ2-5; d_call: .; cdr3_aa: CASSTLGVYETQYF; cdr3_nt: TGCGCCAGCAGCACCTTAGGGGTTTATGAGACCCAGTACTTC
clone_size: .; v_call: TRBV6-5; j_call: TRBJ1-2; d_call: TRBD1; cdr3_aa: CASREPPDRGNGYTF; cdr3_nt: TGTGCCAGCAGAGAGCCACCCGACAGGGGAAATGGCTACACCTTC
clone_size: .; v_call: TRBV29-1; j_call: TRBJ2-5; d_call: TRBD2; cdr3_aa: CSVGGGSGTQYF; cdr3_nt: TGCAGCGTTGGTGGCGGGAGTGGGACCCAGTACTTC
clone_size: .; v_call: TRBV10-3; j_call: TRBJ2-3; d_call: .; cdr3_aa: CAIRQTSEGYTDTQYF; cdr3_nt: TGTGCCATCAGGCAGACTTCCGAGGGATACACAGATACGCAGTATTTT
clone_size: .; v_call: TRBV12-3/TRBV12-4; j_call: TRBJ1-1; d_call: .; cdr3_aa: CASSLVGSGAFF; cdr3_nt: TGTGCCAGCAGTTTAGTTGGGAGCGGAGCTTTCTTT
clone_size: .; v_call: TRBV19; j_call: TRBJ1-2; d_call: .; cdr3_aa: CASSMEQGRGNYGYTF; cdr3_nt: TGTGCCAGTAGTATGGAACAGGGACGGGGCAACTATGGCTACACCTTC
clone_size: few; v_call: TRBV28; j_call: TRBJ2-1; d_call: .; cdr3_aa: CASKQGVVNEQFF; cdr3_nt: TGTGCCAGCAAACAGGGCGTGGTCAATGAGCAGTTCTTC
clone_size: few; v_call: TRBV6-5; j_call: TRBJ1-2; d_call: TRBD1; cdr3_aa: CASGRTGLYGYTF; cdr3_nt: TGTGCCAGCGGAAGGACAGGGCTGTATGGCTACACCTTC
clone_size: .; v_call: TRBV6-5; j_call: TRBJ2-2; d_call: TRBD2; cdr3_aa: CASSFASGANTGELFF; cdr3_nt: TGTGCCAGCAGTTTCGCTAGCGGGGCGAACACCGGGGAGCTGTTTTTT
clone_size: .; v_call: TRBV2; j_call: TRBJ2-7; d_call: TRBD2; cdr3_aa: CASSGLGRGGEQYF; cdr3_nt: TGTGCCAGCAGCGGACTAGGCCGGGGAGGCGAGCAGTACTTC
clone_size: once; v_call: TRBV5-1; j_call: TRBJ2-1; d_call: TRBD2; cdr3_aa: CASSDPAGTSGRRNEQFF; cdr3_nt: TGCGCCAGCAGCGACCCTGCTGGGACTAGCGGGAGGAGGAATGAGCAGTTCTTC
clone_size: .; v_call: TRBV19; j_call: TRBJ2-1; d_call: TRBD2; cdr3_aa: CASSIIAGGLVLNNEQFF; cdr3_nt: TGTGCCAGTAGTATTATAGCGGGAGGGCTGGTACTTAACAATGAGCAGTTCTTC
clone_size: .; v_call: TRBV10-2; j_call: TRBJ2-7; d_call: TRBD1; cdr3_aa: CASTEGQGPYEQYF; cdr3_nt: TGCGCCAGCACCGAGGGACAGGGGCCCTACGAGCAGTACTTC
clone_size: once; v_call: TRBV18; j_call: TRBJ2-2; d_call: .; cdr3_aa: CASSLRQNTGELFF; cdr3_nt: TGTGCCAGCTCACTAAGACAGAACACCGGGGAGCTGTTTTTT
clone_size: .; v_call: TRBV3-1/TRBV3-2; j_call: TRBJ2-2; d_call: TRBD2; cdr3_aa: CASSQASSGNTGELFF; cdr3_nt: TGTGCCAGCAGCCAAGCTTCTAGCGGAAACACCGGGGAGCTGTTTTTT
clone_size: .; v_call: TRBV2; j_call: TRBJ1-6; d_call: .; cdr3_aa: CASRDSVNSPLHF; cdr3_nt: TGTGCCAGCAGGGACAGTGTAAATTCACCCCTCCACTTT